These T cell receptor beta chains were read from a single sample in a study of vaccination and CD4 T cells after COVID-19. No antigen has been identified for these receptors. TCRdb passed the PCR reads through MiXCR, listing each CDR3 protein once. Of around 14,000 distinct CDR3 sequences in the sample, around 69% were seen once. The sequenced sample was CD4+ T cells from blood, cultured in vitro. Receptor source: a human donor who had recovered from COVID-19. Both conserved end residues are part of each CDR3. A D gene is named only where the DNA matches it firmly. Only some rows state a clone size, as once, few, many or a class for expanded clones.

CDR3nt: TGTGCCAGCAGCTCCCAACCTGCGGGAGGGCCGGGGACCCAGTACTTC
CDR3aa: CASSSQPAGGPGTQYF
j_gene: TRBJ2-5
v_gene: TRBV5-6
d_gene: TRBD2
abundance: NA

CDR3nt: TGTGCCATCAGTCCGGGACTAGCGGGAGGAGGGGACCGCGGGGAGCTGTTTTTT
CDR3aa: CAISPGLAGGGDRGELFF
j_gene: TRBJ2-2
v_gene: TRBV10-3
d_gene: TRBD2
abundance: NA

CDR3nt: TGTGCCAGCAGCTTACTGATGGGAGCGGGAGGCTACAATGAGCAGTTCTTC
CDR3aa: CASSLLMGAGGYNEQFF
j_gene: TRBJ2-1
v_gene: TRBV7-2
d_gene: TRBD2
abundance: NA

CDR3nt: TGTGCCAGCAGCCCCCCCCGCGGACAGGTGGGCAATCAGCCCCAGCATTTT
CDR3aa: CASSPPRGQVGNQPQHF
j_gene: TRBJ1-5
v_gene: TRBV2
d_gene: TRBD1
abundance: NA

CDR3nt: TGTGCCACCAGTGGAGGGAGTGGAAACACCATATATTTT
CDR3aa: CATSGGSGNTIYF
j_gene: TRBJ1-3
v_gene: TRBV24-1
d_gene: NA
abundance: once

CDR3nt: TGTGCCAGCAGCTTAGGTTTCAGTCTAGCGGAACCCTACGAGCAGTACTTC
CDR3aa: CASSLGFSLAEPYEQYF
j_gene: TRBJ2-7
v_gene: TRBV11-2
d_gene: TRBD2
abundance: NA

CDR3nt: TGTGCCATCAGTGGGACAGGGATAATGGATGGCTACACCTTC
CDR3aa: CAISGTGIMDGYTF
j_gene: TRBJ1-2
v_gene: TRBV10-3
d_gene: TRBD1
abundance: NA

CDR3nt: TGTGCCAGCAGTTTATCGTCTCTAGCGGCCGGTTGGCAGTATTTT
CDR3aa: CASSLSSLAAGWQYF
j_gene: TRBJ2-3
v_gene: TRBV27
d_gene: TRBD2
abundance: NA

CDR3nt: TGTGCCAGCAGTTACGGTGGGGCCAACTACGAGCAGTACTTC
CDR3aa: CASSYGGANYEQYF
j_gene: TRBJ2-7
v_gene: TRBV6-5
d_gene: NA
abundance: NA

CDR3nt: TGCAGTGCTGCCCCGGGACAGTCGAATCAGCCCCAGCATTTT
CDR3aa: CSAAPGQSNQPQHF
j_gene: TRBJ1-5
v_gene: TRBV20-1
d_gene: TRBD1
abundance: once

CDR3nt: TGTGCCAGCAGCTTACAGGGCCGGCAGCCCCAGCATTTT
CDR3aa: CASSLQGRQPQHF
j_gene: TRBJ1-5
v_gene: TRBV7-2
d_gene: NA
abundance: NA

CDR3nt: TGTGCCAGCAGTCCACATGGACAGGCGGGCTACGAGCAGTACTTC
CDR3aa: CASSPHGQAGYEQYF
j_gene: TRBJ2-7
v_gene: TRBV28
d_gene: TRBD1
abundance: NA

CDR3nt: TGTGCCAGCAGTCGGCGCACAGGGATTCGGACCCGATACGAGCAGTACTTC
CDR3aa: CASSRRTGIRTRYEQYF
j_gene: TRBJ2-7
v_gene: TRBV6-2/TRBV6-3
d_gene: NA
abundance: NA

CDR3nt: TGCAGTGCTAGAGTCCAAAGGGTCCAAAGCTTC
CDR3aa: CSARVQRVQSF
j_gene: TRBJ2-4
v_gene: TRBV20-1
d_gene: NA
abundance: NA

CDR3nt: TGTGCCTGGACAGGGAGTCGTCTCGAGCAGTACTTC
CDR3aa: CAWTGSRLEQYF
j_gene: TRBJ2-7
v_gene: TRBV30
d_gene: NA
abundance: NA

CDR3nt: TGCAGTGCTACGGAGATGCCCCTAGCGGGACCCGGGGAGCTGTTTTTT
CDR3aa: CSATEMPLAGPGELFF
j_gene: TRBJ2-2
v_gene: TRBV20-1
d_gene: TRBD2
abundance: NA

CDR3nt: TGTGCCAGCAGTCGGGAGGGGGGCGGCACCGGGGAGCTGTTTTTT
CDR3aa: CASSREGGGTGELFF
j_gene: TRBJ2-2
v_gene: TRBV7-3
d_gene: TRBD2
abundance: few

CDR3nt: TGTGCCAGCAGCTTAGCGTGGGCAGGGCGACATAGCAATCAGCCCCAGCATTTT
CDR3aa: CASSLAWAGRHSNQPQHF
j_gene: TRBJ1-5
v_gene: TRBV7-2
d_gene: NA
abundance: few

CDR3nt: TGTGCCAGCCGGGGACCGGGGGTGGGTGAGCAGTTCTTC
CDR3aa: CASRGPGVGEQFF
j_gene: TRBJ2-1
v_gene: TRBV6-2/TRBV6-3
d_gene: NA
abundance: NA

CDR3nt: TGTGCCAGTAGTAACGCAGGTCTACCGTGGGCCCAGTACTTC
CDR3aa: CASSNAGLPWAQYF
j_gene: TRBJ2-5
v_gene: TRBV19
d_gene: NA
abundance: NA

CDR3nt: TGTGCCAGCTCCTCAGGGGGGACGGGCTCCACCGGGGAGCTGTTTTTT
CDR3aa: CASSSGGTGSTGELFF
j_gene: TRBJ2-2
v_gene: TRBV27
d_gene: NA
abundance: NA

CDR3nt: TGCAGTGCTAGAGATCAACAGAGGCCCAATCAGCCCCAGCATTTT
CDR3aa: CSARDQQRPNQPQHF
j_gene: TRBJ1-5
v_gene: TRBV20-1
d_gene: NA
abundance: NA

CDR3nt: TGTGCCAGCATCGTCAGGACCACTTATGGCTACACCTTC
CDR3aa: CASIVRTTYGYTF
j_gene: TRBJ1-2
v_gene: TRBV2
d_gene: NA
abundance: NA

CDR3nt: TGTGCCAGTACAAAAGGGCAGGGGAGCTCCTACGAGCAGTACTTC
CDR3aa: CASTKGQGSSYEQYF
j_gene: TRBJ2-7
v_gene: TRBV19
d_gene: NA
abundance: NA

CDR3nt: TGTGCCAGTAGTATAGCGGGTTCCTGGCAGCCCCAGCATTTT
CDR3aa: CASSIAGSWQPQHF
j_gene: TRBJ1-5
v_gene: TRBV19
d_gene: NA
abundance: NA

CDR3nt: TGTGCCAGCAGTTACGGGGGACAGGGGGTCTATGGCTACACCTTC
CDR3aa: CASSYGGQGVYGYTF
j_gene: TRBJ1-2
v_gene: TRBV6-5
d_gene: TRBD1
abundance: few

CDR3nt: TGTGCCAGCAGTCTGATGGGGGCGGCTGATCAGCCCCAGCATTTT
CDR3aa: CASSLMGAADQPQHF
j_gene: TRBJ1-5
v_gene: TRBV12-3/TRBV12-4
d_gene: NA
abundance: few

CDR3nt: TGTGCCAGCAGATTTCAGAACACTGAAGCTTTCTTT
CDR3aa: CASRFQNTEAFF
j_gene: TRBJ1-1
v_gene: TRBV7-2
d_gene: NA
abundance: NA

CDR3nt: TGTGCCAGTAGTACCCACTACGTGGCGACCCAGTACTTC
CDR3aa: CASSTHYVATQYF
j_gene: TRBJ2-5
v_gene: TRBV19
d_gene: NA
abundance: NA

CDR3nt: TGTGCCAGCAGTCTCATACTAGCCCAACAAGAGACCCAGTACTTC
CDR3aa: CASSLILAQQETQYF
j_gene: TRBJ2-5
v_gene: TRBV6-1
d_gene: NA
abundance: NA

CDR3nt: TGTGCCAGCAGTTGGGGCAGACCTAACTATGGCTACACCTTC
CDR3aa: CASSWGRPNYGYTF
j_gene: TRBJ1-2
v_gene: TRBV6-2/TRBV6-3
d_gene: NA
abundance: few

CDR3nt: TGTGCCAGCCTGACAGGGGGCGTCGTAAATGAGCAGTTCTTC
CDR3aa: CASLTGGVVNEQFF
j_gene: TRBJ2-1
v_gene: TRBV6-1
d_gene: TRBD1
abundance: NA

CDR3nt: TGTGCCAGCAGCTTAGGGCAGGACTATGGCTACACCTTT
CDR3aa: CASSLGQDYGYTF
j_gene: TRBJ1-2
v_gene: TRBV7-8
d_gene: NA
abundance: NA

CDR3nt: TGTGCCATCGCTCCTGATAGCAATCAGCCCCAGCATTTT
CDR3aa: CAIAPDSNQPQHF
j_gene: TRBJ1-5
v_gene: TRBV10-3
d_gene: NA
abundance: NA

CDR3nt: TGTGCCAGCAGCTTATTACAGGGGGCTCCAATCCCCTACGAGCAGTACTTC
CDR3aa: CASSLLQGAPIPYEQYF
j_gene: TRBJ2-7
v_gene: TRBV7-2
d_gene: TRBD1
abundance: medium-sized

CDR3nt: TGCAGTGCTAGAGTGGGGACTAGCCCCCGGGGCACCGGGGAGCTGTTTTTT
CDR3aa: CSARVGTSPRGTGELFF
j_gene: TRBJ2-2
v_gene: TRBV20-1
d_gene: TRBD2
abundance: NA

CDR3nt: TGTGCCAGCAGTGACTCGAACAGGGGGGACCAAGAGACCCAGTACTTC
CDR3aa: CASSDSNRGDQETQYF
j_gene: TRBJ2-5
v_gene: TRBV6-4
d_gene: TRBD1
abundance: once

CDR3nt: TGTGCCAGCGGTGCCCTGGGGGGGGTACGGGAGACCCAGTACTTC
CDR3aa: CASGALGGVRETQYF
j_gene: TRBJ2-5
v_gene: TRBV28
d_gene: TRBD2
abundance: NA

CDR3nt: TGCGCCAGCAGCCAAGGCTCCTTGGCCACTGGCTACACCTTC
CDR3aa: CASSQGSLATGYTF
j_gene: TRBJ1-2
v_gene: TRBV5-3
d_gene: NA
abundance: NA

CDR3nt: TGTGCCAGCAGCTTAGCGCAGCGGACAGATACGCAGTATTTT
CDR3aa: CASSLAQRTDTQYF
j_gene: TRBJ2-3
v_gene: TRBV7-2
d_gene: NA
abundance: NA

CDR3nt: TGTGCCGTAAGCGGAGCCCCGGGCCTCCGTGGCTACACCTTC
CDR3aa: CAVSGAPGLRGYTF
j_gene: TRBJ1-2
v_gene: TRBV6-2/TRBV6-3
d_gene: NA
abundance: NA

CDR3nt: TGTGCCAGCAGTTTAAGGCGGCACAACAATCAGCCCCAGCATTTT
CDR3aa: CASSLRRHNNQPQHF
j_gene: TRBJ1-5
v_gene: TRBV28
d_gene: NA
abundance: NA

CDR3nt: TGTGCCAGCAGCAAACAGGGGGCTCCCTACAATGAGCAGTTCTTC
CDR3aa: CASSKQGAPYNEQFF
j_gene: TRBJ2-1
v_gene: TRBV7-2
d_gene: TRBD1
abundance: NA

CDR3nt: TGTGCCAGCAGTGAAGAGCGGCAGGCGGGGGGGCAGCCCCAGCATTTT
CDR3aa: CASSEERQAGGQPQHF
j_gene: TRBJ1-5
v_gene: TRBV6-1
d_gene: NA
abundance: NA

CDR3nt: TGCAGTGCTAGAGTCCTGGCAGTATCGGATGGCTACACCTTC
CDR3aa: CSARVLAVSDGYTF
j_gene: TRBJ1-2
v_gene: TRBV20-1
d_gene: NA
abundance: once

CDR3nt: TGTGCCAGTGCTGATAGGGGGTACGAGCAGTACTTC
CDR3aa: CASADRGYEQYF
j_gene: TRBJ2-7
v_gene: TRBV19
d_gene: NA
abundance: NA

CDR3nt: TGTGCCAGCAGATCGGGGGGGAGTAACTATGGCTACACCTTC
CDR3aa: CASRSGGSNYGYTF
j_gene: TRBJ1-2
v_gene: TRBV28
d_gene: NA
abundance: NA

CDR3nt: TGTGCCAGCAGTCTGTTACCTTACGAGCAGTACTTC
CDR3aa: CASSLLPYEQYF
j_gene: TRBJ2-7
v_gene: TRBV14
d_gene: NA
abundance: NA

CDR3nt: TGCAGACCGACTAGCGGGTATTACAATGAGCAGTTCTTC
CDR3aa: CRPTSGYYNEQFF
j_gene: TRBJ2-1
v_gene: TRBV20-1
d_gene: TRBD2
abundance: NA

CDR3nt: TGTGCCACCAGCAGAGATCGGGGCATAAAAGCCAAAAACATTCAGTACTTC
CDR3aa: CATSRDRGIKAKNIQYF
j_gene: TRBJ2-4
v_gene: TRBV15
d_gene: NA
abundance: NA

CDR3nt: TGCAGTGCTAGGAGGGACAGCGACTACGAGCAGTACTTC
CDR3aa: CSARRDSDYEQYF
j_gene: TRBJ2-7
v_gene: TRBV20-1
d_gene: TRBD1
abundance: NA

CDR3nt: TGTGCCAGCAGCCTCAGCGGGTCCTACGAGCAGTACTTC
CDR3aa: CASSLSGSYEQYF
j_gene: TRBJ2-7
v_gene: TRBV11-3
d_gene: NA
abundance: once

CDR3nt: TGCAGTGCTAGGGCGGGAACCTACGAGCAGTACTTC
CDR3aa: CSARAGTYEQYF
j_gene: TRBJ2-7
v_gene: TRBV20-1
d_gene: NA
abundance: few

CDR3nt: TGTGCCATCAGTGAGTCGACAGGGTGGGGCTACACCTTC
CDR3aa: CAISESTGWGYTF
j_gene: TRBJ1-2
v_gene: TRBV10-3
d_gene: TRBD1
abundance: NA

CDR3nt: TGTGCCAGCAGTTTATCTACGGGGGAGGGCACAGATACGCAGTATTTT
CDR3aa: CASSLSTGEGTDTQYF
j_gene: TRBJ2-3
v_gene: TRBV27
d_gene: NA
abundance: few

CDR3nt: TGCAGTGCTAGGGGACAGTATAACTATGGCTACACCTTC
CDR3aa: CSARGQYNYGYTF
j_gene: TRBJ1-2
v_gene: TRBV20-1
d_gene: TRBD1
abundance: NA

CDR3nt: TGCGCCAGCAGTGAGGGACATCTTCGCAATCAGCCCCAGCATTTT
CDR3aa: CASSEGHLRNQPQHF
j_gene: TRBJ1-5
v_gene: TRBV10-2
d_gene: NA
abundance: large

CDR3nt: TGTGCCACCAGCAGAAGGGGAACCGGGGAGCTGTTTTTT
CDR3aa: CATSRRGTGELFF
j_gene: TRBJ2-2
v_gene: TRBV15
d_gene: NA
abundance: NA

CDR3nt: TGTGCCAGCAGTTTGGAGGGGGTGAATAAGCAGTACTTC
CDR3aa: CASSLEGVNKQYF
j_gene: TRBJ2-7
v_gene: TRBV28
d_gene: NA
abundance: NA

CDR3nt: TGCAGTGCTAGGCCGGGACAGGGGCTCGGCACTGAAGCTTTCTTT
CDR3aa: CSARPGQGLGTEAFF
j_gene: TRBJ1-1
v_gene: TRBV20-1
d_gene: TRBD1
abundance: NA